This T cell receptor (beta chain) was profiled in a study of cytomegalovirus exposure and HLA in healthy donors (dated 2017 in TCRdb). Background on the whole study: In an earlier analysis of under 600 of the donors, around 290 Gb of sequence data and 90 million to 130 million unique TCR beta sequences from some 170 million T cells were reported. An early release that covered around 590 HLA-typed donors contained about 300 gigabases of sequencing data and 70 million to 100 million unique TCR sequences. Among the approximately 430 genotyped donors, about 85% belonged to the genetic ancestry cluster associated with self-reported Caucasian donors. The study aimed to test whether signatures of past pathogen exposure could be identified by cataloging public T cell receptors. The study used immunosequencing to profile the T cell repertoires of approximately 640 subjects and linked those repertoires to cytomegalovirus serostatus. A separate validation cohort of 90 to 150 different subjects was used in addition to the roughly 640-subject first cohort. High-throughput TCR immunosequencing, statistical association of individual TCRs with disease status, and machine learning were combined to predict cytomegalovirus infection status. In a later analysis, previously published TCR beta repertoires from several hundred donors were re-analyzed and high-resolution HLA genotyping was added so that TCR occurrence patterns could be studied. Rather than using new phenotypic data, the later analysis identified candidate immune exposures from TCR beta sequences and from how often those sequences occurred across donors. An earlier analysis of some 600 of the donors applied high-throughput TCR beta sequencing to assess whether each TCR beta V gene segment acted as functional or pseudogenic. Donor age, sex, ethnicity and CMV serostatus were compiled together with the repertoire data. A later genetic analysis used genome-wide SNP genotypes for about 65% of the roughly 700 donors, treating that subset as a discovery cohort. Every repertoire in the discovery cohort had been generated on one and the same sequencing platform. HLA typing included class I and class II loci at four-digit resolution. The number of donors typed differed by locus, with 629-630 for A, B, C, DRB1 and DQB1, roughly 550 for DQA1, 600 to 610 for DPA1, and around 460 for DPB1. Roughly five DR-DQ haplotypes were handled as single units for association and clustering because linkage in the cohort was strong. Among about 400 genotyped donors of the cohort, an average of roughly 230,000 unique TCR beta nucleotide sequences was sequenced per donor, of which about 18% were non-productive. What the work shows at the level of the full study, not this receptor alone: A total of 150 or so TCR beta chains were listed by the study as associated with cytomegalovirus. Immune exposure information for the cohort was limited to CMV serostatus. Specific HLA alleles were associated with about 17,000 TCR beta sequences at a false discovery rate of 0.05 in a later analysis. In vitro tests confirmed that three of the cytomegalovirus-associated TCR beta chains recognize cytomegalovirus antigens. Correlated functional status among segregating V segments might reflect linkage disequilibrium, but an unknown experimental factor could not be ruled out. A later analysis found that HLA-associated TCR beta chains were more clonally expanded and had lower generation probabilities than equally common non-associated chains. In both the original and validation cohorts, the classifier was reported to diagnose cytomegalovirus status with high specificity and sensitivity. Most CMV-associated TCR beta chains appeared to be HLA-restricted in a later analysis, and the HLA associations seemed to be driven largely by CMV exposure. According to a later analysis, TCR association rates differed among HLA loci, with DRB1 alleles showing the most associated TCRs and HLA-C alleles showing the fewest. The 87-base-pair reads could not distinguish some IMGT-functional V segments, including TRBV6-2 and TRBV6-3, so those segments were excluded. According to the authors, the approach could potentially be generalized to other disease states and immunological phenotypes. According to a later genetic analysis, donors in an Asian-associated ancestry cluster had fewer N-insertions in productive TCRs than the roughly 700-donor mean. A group of highly shared sequence variants was considered likely to be a technical artifact of the sequencing pipeline. In this cohort, only TCR beta chains were sequenced, and detectable features were limited by the absence of alpha or paired-chain data. HLA typing was unavailable for some donors at each locus, so association tests used only the typed subset. When HLA alleles, especially DR and DQ, strongly co-occurred, TCR associations were difficult to assign to individual alleles. Several of the top co-occurrence clusters appeared to be linked to parvovirus B19, influenza, CMV and Epstein-Barr virus, according to a later analysis. While some public TCRs were present in many individuals, most TCR sequences turned up only very rarely across donors. A further reported finding was that TCR beta sequences accurately predicted the HLA-A and HLA-B alleles for most subjects in the first cohort. An association between a missense DCLRE1C variant and V-gene and J-gene trimming of TCR beta chains was found in a later genetic analysis and replicated in an independent cohort. In an earlier analysis of about 600 of the donors, most TCR beta V segments appeared in productive rearrangements about 87% or about 30% of the time, broadly matching IMGT annotations. Because counts were too low, some 16 rarely observed V segments, including chromosome 9 orphons, were excluded from the earlier analysis of roughly 580 of the donors. Roughly uniform sequencing depth across donors was assumed in presence/absence analyses, although this assumption may not hold.

Receptor libraries were prepared by the immunoSEQ multiplex PCR assay. The multiplex PCR relied on a mix of 60 forward primers for TCR Vbeta segments and 13 reverse primers for TCR Jbeta segments. Amplification of the CDR3 region of rearranged TCR beta genes was performed with a multiplex PCR assay on genomic DNA. Amplified TCR beta libraries were sequenced as 87-base-pair reads on the Illumina HiSeq System. On the authors' methods: A later analysis tallied around 80 million unique TCR beta chains across the 666 repertoires, and roughly 11 million of those chains were shared by two or more donors. To remove PCR and sequencing errors, raw reads were error-corrected and collapsed into unique sequences using a nearest-neighbor algorithm that merged closely related sequences. V, D and J gene segments were assigned by aligning CDR3 sequences to IMGT reference sequences. For a sequence to be retained, a match of at least six nucleotides to both a V gene segment and a J gene segment was required. A rearrangement counted as productive if the CDR3 had no stop codons and remained in frame with V and J, and every other rearrangement counted as non-productive. CDR3 was defined according to IMGT convention as the region running from the second conserved V-encoded cysteine to the conserved J-encoded phenylalanine. The earlier analysis of 550 to 650 of the donors excluded any sequence lacking an unambiguous match to a single V gene segment. In an earlier analysis of 587 of the donors, V segments were called functional above 56.7% productive rearrangements and were called segregating when the between-donor standard deviation exceeded 5%. A statistical classification framework was developed to diagnose cytomegalovirus status using the catalog of TCR beta chain sequences. A later analysis assigned V and J genes by comparing TCR nucleotide sequences with IMGT/GENE-DB human TR gene sequences. A later analysis assigned CDR3 sequences and most-parsimonious VDJ recombination scenarios with the TCRdist pipeline. A later analysis defined each TCR beta chain by its CDR3 amino acid sequence plus V-gene family, and excluded reads lacking a unique V-gene family. As a way to deal with suspected cross-contamination and a sequencing artifact, a later analysis dropped 450 to 600 nucleotide sequences that were highly shared and had low generation probability. In a later analysis, a clonal expansion index for each public chain was calculated from normalized within-repertoire ranks of inferred template counts. Generation probabilities in a later analysis came from a VDJ recombination model fitted to out-of-frame rearrangements, and those results were checked against IGoR. In a later analysis, hypergeometric tests were used to score TCR-TCR, TCR-HLA and TCR-CMV co-occurrence, with a repertoire-size bias correction applied to TCR pairs. To estimate false discovery rates, a later analysis permuted the HLA or CMV assignments 20 times. In a later analysis, co-occurring TCRs were grouped with DBSCAN, and TCRdist sequence similarity was added when clustering was performed within HLA-allele-positive subsets. Repertoires with fewer than 30,000 or more than 120,000 public chains were left out of co-occurrence clustering, as were four to six repertoires with anomalous nucleotide sharing. This is the immuneACCESS table as TCRdb keeps it, with only in-frame sequences that have V and J called. A part of the clones is gone; compared with another copy, unresolved V genes explain less than half, and the rest is unexplained. The V and J calls and clone size were taken over from that table, and D and trimming were inferred from the DNA. The sample table holds around 230,000 clones, of which approximately 84% were seen once. Approximately 0.24% of the sample belongs to the ten largest clones.

The cohort was made up of approximately 670 healthy bone marrow donors. Cohort members were all nominally healthy when sampled, although unrecorded immune exposures were likely present. The donor was CMV seronegative and was included in the group of about 350 seronegative cohort members. A peripheral blood sample was provided by each donor, and peripheral blood mononuclear cells were used for TCR beta sequencing. The Qiagen DNeasy Blood Extraction Kit was used to extract genomic DNA from the blood cell samples. V and J lose 6 bases and 2 bases, and a span of 14 bases separates them. The CDR3 contains 15 residues, cysteine and phenylalanine counted. CDR3 DNA only is kept here, 45 bases in frame from base 1. Per the germline V gene (reference sequence), LNHDA is the CDR1 and SQIVND is the CDR2. This clone was recorded only once. What this receptor recognizes is not known. No much larger clonotype is one base removed from it; base qualities were not supplied.

The sequence was collected from a girl aged 2 to 9 in good health and CMV-seronegative. Input material: PBMCs. The chain is encoded by TRBV19 joined to TRBJ1-5; the D gene is perhaps TRBD1, on 5 matching bases. DNA sequence: TGTGCCAGTAGGAATACAGGCGCGGGCAATCAGCCCCAGCATTTT. This codes for CASRNTGAGNQPQHF. With the portions outside the CDR3 filled from the reference TRBV19 and TRBJ1-5 genes, the complete variable region becomes DGGITQSPKYLFRKEGQNVTLSCEQNLNHDAMYWYRQDPGQGLRLIYYSQIVNDFQKGDIAEGYSVSREKKESFPLTVTSAQKNPTAFYLCASRNTGAGNQPQHFGDGTRLSIL.